One T cell receptor beta chain is described in this entry. Its antigen is not identified. CDR3 length: 14 residues. Germline-derived CDR1 and CDR2 are SNHLY and FYNNEI. V lost 5 bases to trimming and J lost 0 bases, with 8 bases between them. The data are from a study of a mutant IDH1 vaccine in newly diagnosed glioma. This sample's time point: week 5, during vaccination. Topical imiquimod was applied with each vaccine dose, which held 300 ug of mutant IDH1 20-mer peptide. Some clones are missing from TCRdb's copy, which holds only in-frame ones; the method was immunoSEQ multiplex PCR. Altogether about 30,000 clones are present, around 83% being singletons, with the ten largest covering approximately 24%.

The sample in question was PBMCs, obtained from a glioma patient whose treatment included an IDH1 peptide vaccine. This sequence joins TRBV2 and TRBJ1-5; no clear D gene. This TCR derives from a man aged 25 to 40 with glioma. The CDR3 reads CASSRAISNQPQHF. CDR3 in DNA: TGTGCCAGCAGTCGGGCCATTAGCAATCAGCCCCAGCATTTT.